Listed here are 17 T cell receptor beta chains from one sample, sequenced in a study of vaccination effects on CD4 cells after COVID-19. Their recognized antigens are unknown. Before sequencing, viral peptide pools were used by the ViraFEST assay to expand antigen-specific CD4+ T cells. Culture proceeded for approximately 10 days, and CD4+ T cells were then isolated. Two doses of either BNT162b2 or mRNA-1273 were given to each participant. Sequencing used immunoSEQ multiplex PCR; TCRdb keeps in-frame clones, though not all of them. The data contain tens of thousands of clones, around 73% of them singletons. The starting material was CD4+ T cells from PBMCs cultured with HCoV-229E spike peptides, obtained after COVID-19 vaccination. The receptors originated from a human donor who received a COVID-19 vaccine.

The CDR3 bases are TGCGCCAGCAGCTTGGCTTTAGCGGGGCGGGAGACCCAGTACTTC. Residues: CASSLALAGRETQYF. J is TRBJ2-5 and V is TRBV5-1; 8 bases agree with TRBD2. This CDR3 has 15 amino acids. CDR1 SGHRS and CDR2 YFSETQ come from the germline V gene. V lost 0 bases and J lost 5; bases outside the gene matches: 6.

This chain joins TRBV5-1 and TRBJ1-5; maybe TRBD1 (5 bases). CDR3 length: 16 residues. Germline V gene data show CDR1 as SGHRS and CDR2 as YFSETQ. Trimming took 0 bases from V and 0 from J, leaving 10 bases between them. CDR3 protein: CASSLAPRGSNQPQHF. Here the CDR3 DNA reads TGCGCCAGCAGCTTGGCCCCAAGGGGTAGCAATCAGCCCCAGCATTTT.

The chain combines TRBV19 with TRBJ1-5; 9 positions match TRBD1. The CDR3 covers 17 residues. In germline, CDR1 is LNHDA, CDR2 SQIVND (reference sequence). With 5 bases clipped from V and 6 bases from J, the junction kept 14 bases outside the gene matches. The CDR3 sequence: CASSSRPGQGLSQPQHF. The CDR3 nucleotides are TGTGCCAGTAGTTCCAGACCGGGACAGGGATTAAGTCAGCCCCAGCATTTT.

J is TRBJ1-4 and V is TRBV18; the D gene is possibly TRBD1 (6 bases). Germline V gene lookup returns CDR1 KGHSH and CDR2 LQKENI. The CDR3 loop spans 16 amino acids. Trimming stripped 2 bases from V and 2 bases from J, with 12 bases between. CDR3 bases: TGTGCCAGCTCACCATTTACAGGGTCCACTAATGAAAAACTGTTTTTT. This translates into CASSPFTGSTNEKLFF. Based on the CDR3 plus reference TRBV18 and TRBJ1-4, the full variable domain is NAGVMQNPRHLVRRRGQEARLRCSPMKGHSHVYWYRQLPEEGLKFMVYLQKENIIDESGMPKERFSAEFPKEGPSILRIQQVVRGDSAAYFCASSPFTGSTNEKLFFGSGTQLSVL.

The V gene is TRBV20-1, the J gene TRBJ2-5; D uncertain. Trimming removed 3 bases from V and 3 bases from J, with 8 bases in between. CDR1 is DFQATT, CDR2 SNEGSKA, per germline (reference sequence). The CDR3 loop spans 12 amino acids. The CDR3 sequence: CSASRFEETQYF. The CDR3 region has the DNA TGCAGTGCTAGTAGGTTTGAAGAGACCCAGTACTTC.

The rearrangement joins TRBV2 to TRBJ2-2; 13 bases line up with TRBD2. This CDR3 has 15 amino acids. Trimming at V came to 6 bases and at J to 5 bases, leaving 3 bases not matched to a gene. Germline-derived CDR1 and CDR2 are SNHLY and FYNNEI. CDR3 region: CASSGLAGETGELFF. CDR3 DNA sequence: TGTGCCAGCAGCGGACTAGCGGGGGAGACCGGGGAGCTGTTTTTT.

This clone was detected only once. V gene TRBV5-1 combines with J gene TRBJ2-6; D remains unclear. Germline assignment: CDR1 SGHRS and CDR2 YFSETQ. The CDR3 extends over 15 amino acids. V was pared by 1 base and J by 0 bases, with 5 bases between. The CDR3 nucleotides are TGCGCCAGCAGCTTGAACCCCTCTGGGGCCAACGTCCTGACTTTC. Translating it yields CASSLNPSGANVLTF. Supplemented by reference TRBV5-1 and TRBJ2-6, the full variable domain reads KAGVTQTPRYLIKTRGQQVTLSCSPISGHRSVSWYQQTPGQGLQFLFEYFSETQRNKGNFPGRFSGRQFSNSRSEMNVSTLELGDSALYLCASSLNPSGANVLTFGAGSRLTVL.

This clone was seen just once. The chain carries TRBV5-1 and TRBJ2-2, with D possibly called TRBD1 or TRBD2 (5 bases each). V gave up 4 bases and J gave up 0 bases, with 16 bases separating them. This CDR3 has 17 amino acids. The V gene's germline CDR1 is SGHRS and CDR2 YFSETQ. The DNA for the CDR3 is TGCGCCAGCAGCGAAAGACCGGGACCGTCGAACACCGGGGAGCTGTTTTTT. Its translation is CASSERPGPSNTGELFF. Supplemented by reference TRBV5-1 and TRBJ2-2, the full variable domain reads KAGVTQTPRYLIKTRGQQVTLSCSPISGHRSVSWYQQTPGQGLQFLFEYFSETQRNKGNFPGRFSGRQFSNSRSEMNVSTLELGDSALYLCASSERPGPSNTGELFFGEGSRLTVL.

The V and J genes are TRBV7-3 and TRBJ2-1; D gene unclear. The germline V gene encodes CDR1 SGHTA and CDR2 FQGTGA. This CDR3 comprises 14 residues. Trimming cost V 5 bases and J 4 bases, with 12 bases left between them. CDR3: CASSKNPGYNEQFF. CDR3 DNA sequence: TGTGCCAGCAGCAAAAACCCCGGGTACAATGAGCAGTTCTTC.

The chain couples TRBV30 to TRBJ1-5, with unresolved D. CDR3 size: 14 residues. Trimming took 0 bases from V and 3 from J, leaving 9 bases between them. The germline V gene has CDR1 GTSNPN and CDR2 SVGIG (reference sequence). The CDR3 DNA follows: TGTGCCTGGAGTGTCACAGACTCCAATCAGCCCCAGCATTTT. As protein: CAWSVTDSNQPQHF.

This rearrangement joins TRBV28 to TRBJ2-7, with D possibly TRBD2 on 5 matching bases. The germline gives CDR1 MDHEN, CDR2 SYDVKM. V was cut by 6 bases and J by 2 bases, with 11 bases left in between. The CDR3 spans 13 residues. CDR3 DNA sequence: TGTGCCAGCAGCCCACCGGGGACCTACGAGCAGTACGTC. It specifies CASSPPGTYEQYV.

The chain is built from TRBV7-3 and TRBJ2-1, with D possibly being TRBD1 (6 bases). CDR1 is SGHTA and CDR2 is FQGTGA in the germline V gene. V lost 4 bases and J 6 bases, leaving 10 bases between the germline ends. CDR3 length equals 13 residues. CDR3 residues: CASSSQGGNEQFF. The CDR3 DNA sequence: TGTGCCAGCAGCTCCCAAGGGGGCAATGAGCAGTTCTTC.

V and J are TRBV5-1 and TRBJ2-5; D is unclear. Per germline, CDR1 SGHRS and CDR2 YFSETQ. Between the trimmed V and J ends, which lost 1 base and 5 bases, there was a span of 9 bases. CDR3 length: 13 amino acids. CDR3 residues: CASSLPEQETQYF. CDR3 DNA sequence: TGCGCCAGCAGCTTGCCCGAGCAGGAGACCCAGTACTTC.

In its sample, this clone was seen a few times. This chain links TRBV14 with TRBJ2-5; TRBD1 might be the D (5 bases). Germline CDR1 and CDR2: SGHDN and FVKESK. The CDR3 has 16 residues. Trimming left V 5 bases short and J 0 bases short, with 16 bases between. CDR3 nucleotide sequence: TGTGCCAGCAGCTCAGGGTGGCAGGCGTACCAAGAGACCCAGTACTTC. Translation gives CASSSGWQAYQETQYF.

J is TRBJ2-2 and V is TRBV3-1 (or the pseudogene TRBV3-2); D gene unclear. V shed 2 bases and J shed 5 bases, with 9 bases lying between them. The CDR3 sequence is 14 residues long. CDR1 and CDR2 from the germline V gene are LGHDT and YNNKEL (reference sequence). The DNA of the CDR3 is TGTGCCAGCAGCCAAACGGCGGAGACCGGGGAGCTGTTTTTT. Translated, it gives CASSQTAETGELFF.

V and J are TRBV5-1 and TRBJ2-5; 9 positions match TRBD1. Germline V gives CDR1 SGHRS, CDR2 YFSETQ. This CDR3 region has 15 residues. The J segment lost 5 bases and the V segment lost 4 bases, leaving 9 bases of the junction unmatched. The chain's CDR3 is CASSPQTGGGETQYF. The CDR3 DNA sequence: TGCGCCAGCAGCCCGCAAACAGGGGGCGGTGAGACCCAGTACTTC.

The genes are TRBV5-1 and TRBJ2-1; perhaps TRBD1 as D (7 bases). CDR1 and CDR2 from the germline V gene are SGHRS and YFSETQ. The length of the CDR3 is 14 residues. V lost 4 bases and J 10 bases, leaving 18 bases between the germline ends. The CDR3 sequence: CASSLGTQGREQFF. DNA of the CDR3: TGCGCCAGCAGCCTAGGGACACAGGGGAGGGAGCAGTTCTTC.